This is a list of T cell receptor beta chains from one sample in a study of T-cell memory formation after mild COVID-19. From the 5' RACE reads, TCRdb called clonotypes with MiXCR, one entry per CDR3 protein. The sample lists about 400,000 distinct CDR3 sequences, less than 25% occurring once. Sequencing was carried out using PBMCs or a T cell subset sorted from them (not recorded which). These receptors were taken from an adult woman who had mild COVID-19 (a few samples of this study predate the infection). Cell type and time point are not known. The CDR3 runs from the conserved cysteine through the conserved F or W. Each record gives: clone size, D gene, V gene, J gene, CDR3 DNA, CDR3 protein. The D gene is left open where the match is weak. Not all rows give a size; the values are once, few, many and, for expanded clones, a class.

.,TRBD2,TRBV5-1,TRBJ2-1,TGCGCCAGCAGTCTCGGGACTAGTGAATACAATGAGCAGTTCTTC,CASSLGTSEYNEQFF
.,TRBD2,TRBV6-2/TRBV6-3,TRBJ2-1,TGTGCCAGCAGGACCGGGACTAGCGGGAACAATGAGCAGTTCTTC,CASRTGTSGNNEQFF
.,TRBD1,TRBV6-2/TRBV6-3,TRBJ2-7,TGTGCCAGCAGTTCCCCACCCGGGACAGTATACGAGCAGTACTTC,CASSSPPGTVYEQYF
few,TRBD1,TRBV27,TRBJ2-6,TGTGCCAGCAGTTTCGCCGGGACAGGGTCTGGGGCCAACGTCCTGACTTTC,CASSFAGTGSGANVLTF
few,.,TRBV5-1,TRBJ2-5,TGCGCCAGCAGCTTGGAGGCTGACGAAGAGACCCAGTACTTC,CASSLEADEETQYF
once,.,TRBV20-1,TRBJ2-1,TGCAGTGTCGGCGGGGTTCTTTACAATGAGCAGTTCTTC,CSVGGVLYNEQFF
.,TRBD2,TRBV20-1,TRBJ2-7,TGCAGTGCTAGAGGGGTACACGGGAGGGTCTACGAGCAGTACTTC,CSARGVHGRVYEQYF
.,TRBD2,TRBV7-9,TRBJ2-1,TGTGCCAGCAGCTCGCCTTCTGGACTAGCCGATGAGCAGTTCTTC,CASSSPSGLADEQFF
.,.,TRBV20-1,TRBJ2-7,TGCAGTGCTAGAGGGGCGGCCCGCCGGGGGCCCTACGAGCAGTACTTC,CSARGAARRGPYEQYF
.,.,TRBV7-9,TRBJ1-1,TGTGCCAGCATTCGACAATCCCTCAGGGGATCGGGGACTGAAGCTTTCTTT,CASIRQSLRGSGTEAFF
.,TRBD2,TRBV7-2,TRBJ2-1,TGTGCCAGCAGCCCCTTAGCGGGAACCCTCTCCTACAATGAGCAGTTCTTC,CASSPLAGTLSYNEQFF
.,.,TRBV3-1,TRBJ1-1,TGTGCCAGCAGCCGAGGAGGGTTTGACACTGAAGCTTTCTTT,CASSRGGFDTEAFF
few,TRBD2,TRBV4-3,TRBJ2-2,TGCGCCAGCAGCCCACGACTAGCGGATAGCCGGGAGCTGTTTTTT,CASSPRLADSRELFF
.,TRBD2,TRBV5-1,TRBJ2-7,TGCGCCAGCAGCTTGGCCGGGCGGCGAATAGCGGGAGTATGGGAGCAGTACTTC,CASSLAGRRIAGVWEQYF
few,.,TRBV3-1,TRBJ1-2,TGTGCCAGCAGCCAAGATAGGGGGTTCTACACCTTC,CASSQDRGFYTF
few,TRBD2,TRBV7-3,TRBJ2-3,TGTGCCAGCAGCTTTCAACCACTAGCGGGAGTTGAAGATACGCAGTATTTT,CASSFQPLAGVEDTQYF
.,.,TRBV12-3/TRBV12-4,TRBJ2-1,TGTGCCAGCAGTGGAGGGACAGCCAAATACAATGAGCAGTTCTTC,CASSGGTAKYNEQFF
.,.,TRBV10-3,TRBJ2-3,TGTGCCATCAGTGAGCAACAGGGACCCGCCAGCACAGATACGCAGTATTTT,CAISEQQGPASTDTQYF
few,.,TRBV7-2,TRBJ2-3,TGTGCCAGCAGCCCCCTCGGGGGCGCAGATACGCAGTATTTT,CASSPLGGADTQYF
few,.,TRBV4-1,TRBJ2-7,TGCGCCAGCAGCCCACAGACAGCTCTTTCCTCCTACGAGCAGTACTTC,CASSPQTALSSYEQYF
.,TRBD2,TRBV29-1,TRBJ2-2,TGCAGCGTTGAAGTTAGAGCGGGGGGCCGGACCGGGCAGCTGTTTTTT,CSVEVRAGGRTGQLFF
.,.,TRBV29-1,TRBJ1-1,TGCAGCGTCCCGAACTTGAACACTGAAGCTTTCTTT,CSVPNLNTEAFF
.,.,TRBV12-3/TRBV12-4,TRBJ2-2,TGTGCCAGCAGTCAATCGGCCCAATCCGGGGAGCTGTTTTTT,CASSQSAQSGELFF
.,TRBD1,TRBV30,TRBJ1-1,TGTGCCTGCACAGGGGGCGCGGGGTGGGTCACTGAAGCTTTCTTT,CACTGGAGWVTEAFF
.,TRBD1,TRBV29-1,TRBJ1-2,TGCAGCGTTGTGTTGGGACAGGGCCCCCATGGCTACACCTTC,CSVVLGQGPHGYTF
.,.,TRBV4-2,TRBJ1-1,TGTGCCAGCAGCCAAGGGGAGGGCCTGAACACTGAAGCTTTCTTT,CASSQGEGLNTEAFF
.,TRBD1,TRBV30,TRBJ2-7,TGTGCCTGGAGTCTGACAGGGGGCTCCTACGAGCAGTACTTC,CAWSLTGGSYEQYF
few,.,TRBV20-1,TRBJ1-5,TGCAGTGCTAGCGCGGGGTTTAGCAATCAGCCCCAGCATTTT,CSASAGFSNQPQHF
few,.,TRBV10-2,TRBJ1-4,TGCGCCAGCAGTGAGTCCACCGCCGCCAGTGAAAAACTGTTTTTT,CASSESTAASEKLFF
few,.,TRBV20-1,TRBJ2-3,TGCAGTGCTAGGCCACCGACGGGGGGCCTCACAGATACGCAGTATTTT,CSARPPTGGLTDTQYF
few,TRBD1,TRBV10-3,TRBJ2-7,TGTGCCATCAGTGGGACGACAGGGTGGGAGCAGTACTTC,CAISGTTGWEQYF
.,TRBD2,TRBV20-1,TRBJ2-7,TGCAGTGCTGCGGTAAGCGGGAGCTCCTACGAGCAGTACTTC,CSAAVSGSSYEQYF
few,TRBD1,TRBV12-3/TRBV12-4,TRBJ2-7,TGTGCCAGCAGACCCGGGACAGGGGTCCCCTACGAGCAGTACTTC,CASRPGTGVPYEQYF
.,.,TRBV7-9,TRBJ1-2,TGTGCCAGCAGCCTAGGATCCTCTAGGGTCGGCTACACCTTC,CASSLGSSRVGYTF
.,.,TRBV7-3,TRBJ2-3,TGTGCCAGCAGCTTAAGGGCAGTCACTAGCACAGATACGCAGTATTTT,CASSLRAVTSTDTQYF
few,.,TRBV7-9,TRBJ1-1,TGTGCCAGCAGCCCGGAGCTGAACACTGAAGCTTTCTTT,CASSPELNTEAFF
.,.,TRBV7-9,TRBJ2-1,TGTGCCAGCAGTTTCCAGGCTGAGAATGAGCAGTTCTTC,CASSFQAENEQFF
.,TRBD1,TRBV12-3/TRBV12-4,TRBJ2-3,TGTGCCAGCAGTTTGTACAGGGGCAGCACAGATACGCAGTATTTT,CASSLYRGSTDTQYF
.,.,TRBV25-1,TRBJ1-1,TGTGCCAGCAGAAGGACGGCGGGGAACACTGAAGCTTTCTTT,CASRRTAGNTEAFF
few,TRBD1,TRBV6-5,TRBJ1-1,TGTGCCAGCAGTTACTCAACAGGGGTGAGCACTGAAGCTTTCTTT,CASSYSTGVSTEAFF
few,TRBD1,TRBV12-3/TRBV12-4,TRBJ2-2,TGTGCCAGCAGCAAACAGGGGCCCACCGGGGAGCTGTTTTTT,CASSKQGPTGELFF
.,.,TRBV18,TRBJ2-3,TGTGCCAGCTCACCGGGAGCTAGCACAGATACGCAGTATTTT,CASSPGASTDTQYF
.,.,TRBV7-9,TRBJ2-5,TGTGCCAGCAGCTTAGGACCGGGGTTATGGTACCAAGAGACCCAGTACTTC,CASSLGPGLWYQETQYF
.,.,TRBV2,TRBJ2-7,TGTGCCAGCAAAGTCCAGGGCAGCTCCTACGAGCAGTACTTC,CASKVQGSSYEQYF
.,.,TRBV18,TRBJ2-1,TGTGCCAGCTCACCACTGGGGACAAGGGACTTTGGTGAGCAGTTCTTC,CASSPLGTRDFGEQFF
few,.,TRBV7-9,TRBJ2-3,TGTGCCAGCAGCTTAGTTATGGCAGATACGCAGTATTTT,CASSLVMADTQYF
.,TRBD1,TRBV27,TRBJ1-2,TGTGCCAGCAGTCCGACAGGGATGATCTATGGCTACACCTTC,CASSPTGMIYGYTF
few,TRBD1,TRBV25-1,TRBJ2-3,TGTGCCAGCAGTGGAGACAGGGAGAAAAGCACAGATACGCAGTATTTT,CASSGDREKSTDTQYF
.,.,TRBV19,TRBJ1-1,TGTGCCAGTAGTATCACGAAGACAGCGAACACTGAAGCTTTCTTT,CASSITKTANTEAFF